This is a list of T cell receptor beta chains from one sample in a study of T cells in Graves' hyperthyroidism and ophthalmopathy. TCRdb reanalysed the multiplex PCR reads using MiXCR and keeps one entry per CDR3 protein. This sample has about 530,000 distinct CDR3 sequences, with about a sixth found just once. The specimen was blood. These receptor sequences come from a woman between 18 and 29 years old with Graves' ophthalmopathy. The CDR3 runs from the conserved cysteine through the conserved F or W. The D gene is left open where the match is weak. Some rows have no size entry. The others give once, few or many, or a class for an expanded clone.

18,TRBD2,NA,TRBJ2-1,TRBV19,CASSNPRSPGGINNEQFF,TGTGCCAGTAGTAACCCCCGCAGCCCGGGGGGGATTAACAATGAGCAGTTCTTC
14,TRBD2,few,TRBJ2-1,TRBV11-2,CASSYGIAGNEQFF,TGTGCCAGCAGCTACGGGATAGCGGGAAACGAGCAGTTCTTC
14,NA,NA,TRBJ2-1,TRBV9,CASSVELESRVQFF,TGTGCCAGCAGCGTAGAATTGGAAAGTAGGGTGCAGTTCTTC
14,NA,NA,TRBJ2-4,TRBV29-1,CSVEPAGAKNIQYF,TGCAGCGTTGAACCAGCAGGAGCCAAAAACATTCAGTACTTC
13,NA,few,TRBJ2-3,TRBV20-1,CSARQRRSDTQYF,TGCAGTGCTAGGCAGCGGAGATCAGATACGCAGTATTTT
15,NA,NA,TRBJ1-4,TRBV29-1,CSVSSRTAVNEKLFF,TGCAGCGTTTCGTCTAGGACGGCCGTTAATGAAAAACTGTTTTTT
16,NA,many,TRBJ2-1,TRBV11-2,CASSLVSVLGVNEQFF,TGTGCCAGCAGCTTAGTTAGCGTCCTCGGGGTAAATGAGCAGTTCTTC
14,NA,NA,TRBJ2-7,TRBV6-1,CASTESEPSYEQYF,TGTGCCAGCACGGAGAGCGAGCCCTCCTACGAGCAGTACTTC
15,NA,few,TRBJ2-6,TRBV9,CASSASISGANVLTF,TGTGCCAGCAGCGCCTCAATCTCTGGGGCCAACGTCCTGACTTTC
14,TRBD1,many,TRBJ2-7,TRBV6-2/TRBV6-3,CASRRDRVTYEQYF,TGTGCCAGCAGGCGGGACAGGGTCACCTACGAGCAGTACTTC
14,NA,many,TRBJ2-7,TRBV5-6,CASSRGDGGYEQYF,TGTGCCAGCAGCCGAGGGGACGGGGGCTACGAGCAGTACTTC
14,TRBD1,many,TRBJ2-5,TRBV30,CAWSSDRGQETQYF,TGTGCCTGGAGTTCGGACAGGGGTCAAGAGACCCAGTACTTC
17,TRBD2,few,TRBJ2-2,TRBV5-1,CASSKVGLAENTGELFF,TGCGCCAGCAGCAAGGTTGGACTAGCGGAAAACACCGGGGAGCTGTTTTTT
17,NA,many,TRBJ2-1,TRBV28,CASNSFQALEGYNEQFF,TGTGCCAGCAATTCCTTCCAGGCCCTCGAGGGCTACAATGAGCAGTTCTTC
14,NA,many,TRBJ2-5,TRBV11-2,CASSPSGGGETQYF,TGTGCCAGCAGCCCATCAGGGGGGGGCGAGACCCAGTACTTC
14,NA,NA,TRBJ2-2,TRBV15,CATSRDGLTGELFF,TGTGCCACCAGCAGAGATGGCCTCACCGGGGAGCTGTTTTTT
15,NA,many,TRBJ1-1,TRBV6-2/TRBV6-3,CASSYPTLGDTEAFF,TGTGCCAGCAGTTACCCGACTCTTGGGGACACTGAAGCTTTCTTT
13,NA,NA,TRBJ1-5,TRBV18,CASSPGPEQPQHF,TGTGCCAGCTCACCAGGGCCCGAGCAGCCCCAGCATTTT
13,NA,many,TRBJ1-3,TRBV3-1,CASSLRTLSTIYF,TGTGCCAGCAGCCTACGGACACTCTCAACCATATATTTT
12,TRBD2,many,TRBJ2-7,TRBV20-1,CSALRGGDEQYF,TGCAGTGCCCTCCGGGGAGGGGACGAGCAGTACTTC
13,NA,few,TRBJ2-7,TRBV2,CASSDPSRVQQYF,TGTGCCAGCAGCGATCCATCAAGGGTACAGCAGTACTTC
16,TRBD1,few,TRBJ1-6,TRBV20-1,CSARAFGTDRSSPLHF,TGCAGTGCTAGAGCTTTTGGGACAGATAGATCTTCACCCCTCCACTTT
15,TRBD1,many,TRBJ2-3,TRBV7-3,CASSLTGGDTDTQYF,TGTGCCAGCAGCTTGACAGGGGGCGACACAGATACGCAGTATTTT
16,NA,few,TRBJ1-4,TRBV7-2,CASSSGGGSGTEKLFF,TGTGCCAGCAGCTCGGGGGGGGGATCCGGGACAGAAAAACTGTTTTTT
15,TRBD2,many,TRBJ2-3,TRBV11-2,CASSLGGGATDTQYF,TGTGCCAGCAGCTTAGGCGGGGGGGCCACAGATACGCAGTATTTT
14,TRBD2,NA,TRBJ2-3,TRBV12-3/TRBV12-4,CASITAGSTDTQYF,TGTGCCAGCATCACAGCGGGAAGCACAGATACGCAGTATTTT
13,NA,many,TRBJ1-1,TRBV2,CASRYGLNTEAFF,TGTGCCAGCAGATACGGGCTGAACACTGAAGCTTTCTTT
16,TRBD2,many,TRBJ2-1,TRBV29-1,CSVAGTSGGSYNEQFF,TGCAGCGTTGCTGGGACTAGCGGGGGTTCATACAATGAGCAGTTCTTC
11,NA,NA,TRBJ2-1,TRBV9,CASSVDVEQFF,TGTGCCAGCAGCGTAGACGTTGAGCAGTTCTTC
14,NA,many,TRBJ1-5,TRBV11-2,CASSLGRAGEPQHF,TGTGCCAGCAGCTTAGGAAGGGCCGGGGAGCCCCAGCATTTT
14,NA,NA,TRBJ1-1,TRBV9,CASRQAPMNTEAFF,TGTGCCAGCAGGCAGGCCCCCATGAACACTGAAGCTTTCTTT
15,NA,many,TRBJ2-5,TRBV28,CASSNPGTSQETQYF,TGTGCCAGCAGTAACCCTGGGACAAGCCAAGAGACCCAGTACTTC
16,NA,many,TRBJ1-2,TRBV30,CAWSGRGTPVLYGYTF,TGTGCCTGGAGTGGAAGAGGGACACCCGTTCTCTATGGCTACACCTTC
13,NA,many,TRBJ1-1,TRBV7-2,CASRIGGTPEAFF,TGTGCCAGCAGAATAGGAGGGACTCCGGAAGCTTTCTTT
13,NA,many,TRBJ1-5,TRBV30,CAWSGTEHQPQHF,TGTGCCTGGAGTGGGACAGAGCATCAGCCCCAGCATTTT
18,NA,few,TRBJ1-4,TRBV3-1,CASSQDVILGEHDEKLFF,TGTGCCAGCAGCCAAGATGTAATCTTGGGGGAACATGATGAAAAACTGTTTTTT
12,NA,NA,TRBJ2-7,TRBV18,CASSPGPSEQYF,TGTGCCAGCTCACCGGGACCCTCCGAGCAGTACTTC
14,TRBD2,many,TRBJ2-1,TRBV11-1,CASSSAGERNEQFF,TGTGCCAGCAGCTCAGCGGGAGAACGCAATGAGCAGTTCTTC
14,NA,few,TRBJ2-5,TRBV6-2/TRBV6-3,CASSQRQIQETQYF,TGTGCCAGCAGTCAAAGACAGATTCAAGAGACCCAGTACTTC
17,TRBD2,many,TRBJ2-1,TRBV15,CATSRAPGLALGNEQFF,TGTGCCACCAGCAGAGCCCCGGGACTAGCGTTAGGTAATGAGCAGTTCTTC
17,NA,NA,TRBJ1-6,TRBV20-1,CSARSGKYITGNSPLHF,TGCAGTGCTAGATCCGGGAAGTACATCACGGGTAATTCACCCCTCCACTTT
10,NA,many,TRBJ2-7,TRBV6-1,CASTGYEQYF,TGTGCCAGCACAGGCTACGAGCAGTACTTC
16,NA,NA,TRBJ1-6,TRBV7-3,CASSLLGGEWNSPLHF,TGTGCCAGCAGCTTACTCGGGGGCGAGTGGAATTCACCCCTCCACTTT